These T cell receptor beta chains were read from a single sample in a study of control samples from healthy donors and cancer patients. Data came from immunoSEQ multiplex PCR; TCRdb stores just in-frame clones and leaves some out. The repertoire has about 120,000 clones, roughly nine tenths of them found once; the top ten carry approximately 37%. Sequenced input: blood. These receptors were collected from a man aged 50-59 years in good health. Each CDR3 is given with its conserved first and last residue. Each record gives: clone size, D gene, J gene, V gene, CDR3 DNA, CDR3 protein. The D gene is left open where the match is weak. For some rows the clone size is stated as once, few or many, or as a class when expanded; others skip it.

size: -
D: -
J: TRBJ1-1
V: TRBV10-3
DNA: TGTGCCGCCTCGGGTAGCGACACTGAAGCTTTCTTT
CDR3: CAASGSDTEAFF

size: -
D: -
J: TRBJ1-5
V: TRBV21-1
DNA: TGTGCCAGCAGCCCCCTCCGGACAGCTAATAGCAATCAGCCCCAGCATTTT
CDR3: CASSPLRTANSNQPQHF

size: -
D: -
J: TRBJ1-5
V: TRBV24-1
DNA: TGTGCCACCAGTGATTCTCCGGGACATCTCAATCAGCCCCAGCATTTT
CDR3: CATSDSPGHLNQPQHF

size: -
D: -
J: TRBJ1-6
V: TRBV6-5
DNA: TGTGCCAGCAGTTACGGGGGGGGCTTAAGATCACCCCTCCACTTT
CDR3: CASSYGGGLRSPLHF

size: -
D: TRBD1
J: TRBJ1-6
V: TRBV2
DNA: TGTGCCACCTCGGACAGGCTGAATTCACCCCTCCACTTT
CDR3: CATSDRLNSPLHF

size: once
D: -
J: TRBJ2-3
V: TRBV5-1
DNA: TGCGCCAGCAGCCCCGGACAGATCACAGATACGCAGTATTTT
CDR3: CASSPGQITDTQYF

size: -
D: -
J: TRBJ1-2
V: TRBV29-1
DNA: TGCAGCGTTGAAGAATCCGGGGGGAGGAACTATGGCTACACCTTC
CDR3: CSVEESGGRNYGYTF

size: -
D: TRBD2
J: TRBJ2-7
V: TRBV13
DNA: TGTGCCAGCAGCTCACACCTCTTAGCGGGGGGGGACGAGCAGTACTTC
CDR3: CASSSHLLAGGDEQYF

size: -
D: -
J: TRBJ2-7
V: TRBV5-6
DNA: TGTGCCAGCACCACAACAGGGAGCTACGAGCAGTACTTC
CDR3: CASTTTGSYEQYF

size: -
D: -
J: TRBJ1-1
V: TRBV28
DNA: TGTGCCAGCAGTCCACCCGGACAGCACACTGAAGCTTTCTTT
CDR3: CASSPPGQHTEAFF